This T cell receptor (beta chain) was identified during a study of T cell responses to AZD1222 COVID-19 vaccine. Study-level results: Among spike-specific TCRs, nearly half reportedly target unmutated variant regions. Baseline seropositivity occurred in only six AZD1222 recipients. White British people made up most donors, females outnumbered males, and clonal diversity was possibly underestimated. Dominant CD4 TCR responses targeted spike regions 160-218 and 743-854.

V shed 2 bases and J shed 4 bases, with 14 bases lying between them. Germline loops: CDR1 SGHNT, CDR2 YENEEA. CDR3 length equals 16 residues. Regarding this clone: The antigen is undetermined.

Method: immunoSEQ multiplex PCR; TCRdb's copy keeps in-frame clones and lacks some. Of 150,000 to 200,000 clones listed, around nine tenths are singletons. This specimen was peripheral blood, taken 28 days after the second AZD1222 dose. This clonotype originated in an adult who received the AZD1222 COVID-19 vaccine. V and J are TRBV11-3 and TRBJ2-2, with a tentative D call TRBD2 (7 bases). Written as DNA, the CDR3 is TGTGCCAGCAGCTTACGTGGGGGGGCGAGCACCGGGGAGCTGTTTTTT. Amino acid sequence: CASSLRGGASTGELFF.